Listed here are 22 T cell receptor beta chains from one sample, sequenced in a study of T cell responses to AZD1222 COVID-19 vaccine. TCRdb's table, derived via immunoSEQ multiplex PCR, lists solely in-frame clones and lacks some. The sample lists 150,000 to 200,000 clones; 70% to 90% were seen once. The sequencing used peripheral blood, collected on day 0 of AZD1222 vaccination. Receptors were obtained from an adult in good health.

V is TRBV4-2 and J is TRBJ2-7, with 10 bases lining up with TRBD2. Germline CDR1 reads LGHNA; CDR2 reads YNFKEQ. The length of the CDR3 is 16 residues. J was trimmed by 1 base and V by 0 bases; bases with no gene match: 3. CDR3 residues: CASSQDSGGFSYEQYF. The CDR3 coding sequence is TGTGCCAGCAGCCAAGATAGCGGGGGGTTTTCCTACGAGCAGTACTTC.

The genes are TRBV5-1 and TRBJ1-2, with 7 bases that match TRBD1. Germline assignment: CDR1 SGHRS and CDR2 YFSETQ. This CDR3 has 15 amino acids. Unmatched junction bases numbered 9, after V lost 3 bases and J lost 4 bases. The CDR3: CASSSIQGEGYGYTF. CDR3 nucleotides: TGCGCCAGCAGCTCAATTCAGGGGGAGGGCTATGGCTACACCTTC.

In DNA form, the CDR3 reads TGTGCCAGCAGCGCTGGGACGCCGCAAGAGACCCAGTACTTC. It encodes CASSAGTPQETQYF. The V and J genes are TRBV9 and TRBJ2-5, with D perhaps TRBD1 or TRBD2 (5 bases each). V lost 3 bases and J lost 2, with 11 bases in between. Germline-derived CDR1 and CDR2 are SGDLS and YYNGEE. CDR3 length: 14 amino acids.

The J gene is TRBJ2-2, the V gene TRBV2, with 8 bases fitting TRBD1. J was trimmed by 5 bases and V by 3 bases; bases with no gene match: 5. CDR1 is SNHLY and CDR2 is FYNNEI in the germline V gene. The CDR3 extends over 15 amino acids. The CDR3 nucleotides read TGTGCCAGCAGTGAGCAGGGGGCGGGGACCGGGGAGCTGTTTTTT. It encodes CASSEQGAGTGELFF.

V usage is TRBV4-1 and J usage is TRBJ2-4, with TRBD1 identical over 8 bases. Germline CDR1 reads MGHRA; CDR2 reads YSYEKL. The CDR3 runs to 14 residues. V shed 5 bases, J shed 6 bases, and the junction held 6 bases outside the gene matches. The CDR3 sequence: CASSSRTGTNIQYF. In DNA, the CDR3 is TGCGCCAGCAGCTCCCGGACAGGGACAAACATTCAGTACTTC.

The CDR3 bases are TGTGCCAGCAGTGGAACTCCGGGACAGGGTTCGGATACGCAGTATTTT. This translates into CASSGTPGQGSDTQYF. The chain joins TRBV25-1 to TRBJ2-3; TRBD1 matches at 9 bases. CDR1 is MGHDK, CDR2 SYGVNS, per germline. The V and J ends lost 4 bases and 6 bases, in that order; junction bases with no gene match: 11. This CDR3 comprises 16 residues.

This chain uses TRBV20-1 with TRBJ1-3; D remains ambiguous. The germline CDR1 and CDR2 sequences are DFQATT and SNEGSKA (reference sequence). V dropped 3 bases and J dropped 1 base, with 10 bases sitting between them. CDR3 length: 14 amino acids. Here the CDR3 reads CSASWGISGNTIYF. For the CDR3, the DNA is TGCAGTGCTAGTTGGGGAATATCTGGAAACACCATATATTTT.

The rearrangement joins TRBV19 to TRBJ1-2, with D maybe TRBD1 (5 bases). The CDR3 contains 14 residues. Germline CDR1 LNHDA, CDR2 SQIVND (reference sequence). Between the trimmed V and J ends, which lost 0 bases and 4 bases, there was a span of 9 bases. The DNA for the CDR3 is TGTGCCAGTAGTATAGATGGGACGGGCTATGGCTACACCTTC. It codes for CASSIDGTGYGYTF.

The V call is TRBV5-6, the J call TRBJ1-3, with D uncertain. Germline CDR1 is SGHDT and CDR2 is YYEEEE. The CDR3 is 15 residues long. Trimming removed 4 bases from V and 0 bases from J, with 11 bases in between. CDR3 nucleotide sequence: TGTGCCAGCAGCCCCGGGAGCGCCTCTGGAAACACCATATATTTT. It encodes CASSPGSASGNTIYF.

This clone has just a few counts. The chain has TRBV20-1 and TRBJ1-4, with a possible D match to TRBD1 (6 bases). CDR3 length: 14 amino acids. The germline V gene encodes CDR1 DFQATT and CDR2 SNEGSKA (reference sequence). V lost 3 bases, J lost 4 bases, and 12 bases lay in between. CDR3 in DNA: TGCAGTGCTAGTTTAACAGGGCTTAATGAAAAACTGTTTTTT. This sequence encodes CSASLTGLNEKLFF.

DNA of the CDR3: TGTGCCAGCAGCACTACCGGGACCACCCAAGAGACCCAGTACTTC. Encoded protein: CASSTTGTTQETQYF. V and J are TRBV7-2 and TRBJ2-5; D possibly uses TRBD1 or TRBD2 (5 bases each). CDR3 size: 15 residues. Germline assignment: CDR1 SGHTA and CDR2 FQGNSA. The V end lost 5 bases, the J end lost 1 base, and 14 bases lay between the germline ends.

This sequence joins TRBV9 and TRBJ2-3, with D possibly being TRBD1 or TRBD2 (5 bases each). Trimming stripped 4 bases from V and 1 base from J, with 19 bases between. This CDR3 is built from 17 residues. Germline V CDR1 and CDR2: SGDLS, YYNGEE. In nucleotides, the CDR3 is TGTGCCAGCAGCTTACGTCCGAACGGGGCGGGCACAGATACGCAGTATTTT. Protein product: CASSLRPNGAGTDTQYF.

Only one count was recorded for this clone. The chain employs TRBV7-9 and TRBJ2-7; weak D call: TRBD1 (6 bases). The CDR3 loop spans 13 amino acids. CDR1 and CDR2 (germline): SEHNR, FQNEAQ (reference sequence). With 8 bases removed from V and 6 bases from J, the gap between germline ends came to 17 bases. CDR3 nucleotide sequence: TGTGCCAGCCAGGGGCAGCCAAAAGGCGAGCAGTACTTC. Protein: CASQGQPKGEQYF.

In this sample, this clone turned up a few times. The V call is TRBV7-9, the J call TRBJ1-1, with D tentatively TRBD1 (5 bases). Per germline, CDR1 SEHNR and CDR2 FQNEAQ (reference sequence). The CDR3 loop spans 14 amino acids. V was pared by 7 bases and J by 1 base, with 13 bases between. CDR3 in amino acids: CASTPTVSNTEAFF. In nucleotides, the CDR3 is TGTGCCAGCACCCCGACAGTATCGAACACTGAAGCTTTCTTT.

The chain employs TRBV29-1 and TRBJ1-1; D uncertain. Germline V gene data show CDR1 as SQVTM and CDR2 as ANQGSEA. The V gene lost 0 bases and the J gene lost 4 bases, with 3 bases spanning the gap. CDR3 length equals 11 residues. Here the CDR3 reads CSVEDPTEAFF. The CDR3, as DNA: TGCAGCGTTGAAGATCCCACTGAAGCTTTCTTT.

The V call is TRBV2, the J call TRBJ2-5, with a weak D call TRBD1 (5 bases). Trimming stripped 8 bases from V and 2 bases from J, with 9 bases between. This CDR3 contains 12 residues. Germline CDR1 reads SNHLY; CDR2 reads FYNNEI. This CDR3 reads CASWGQQETQYF. The CDR3 DNA reads TGTGCCAGCTGGGGCCAACAAGAGACCCAGTACTTC.

For the CDR3, the DNA is TGTGCCAGCAGCGTAGGTGCCAGCGGGGGGGTCTACGAGCAGTACTTC. It encodes CASSVGASGGVYEQYF. This chain joins TRBV9 and TRBJ2-7; 10 bases align to TRBD2. CDR1 is SGDLS and CDR2 is YYNGEE in the germline V gene. Losses at the gene ends were 0 bases for V and 3 bases for J; bases not matched to a gene: 6. CDR3 length equals 16 residues. The variable domain in full, with the rest retrieved from reference TRBV9 and TRBJ2-7, is DSGVTQTPKHLITATGQRVTLRCSPRSGDLSVYWYQQSLDQGLQFLIQYYNGEERAKGNILERFSAQQFPDLHSELNLSSLELGDSALYFCASSVGASGGVYEQYFGPGTRLTVT.

This chain links TRBV28 with TRBJ1-5; 8 bases fit TRBD1. V was pared by 6 bases and J by 0 bases, with 7 bases of the junction left unmatched. The CDR3 is made up of 16 amino acids. Germline lookup yields CDR1 MDHEN and CDR2 SYDVKM. CDR3 bases: TGTGCCAGCAGAGATACAGGGGGTTATAGCAATCAGCCCCAGCATTTT. It specifies CASRDTGGYSNQPQHF.

The CDR3, as DNA: TGTGCCAGCACCGCCGGTCTGAACACTGAAGCTTTCTTT. This codes for CASTAGLNTEAFF. The chain combines TRBV3-1 (or the pseudogene TRBV3-2) with TRBJ1-1, with D hard to call. Trimming took 7 bases from V and 0 from J, leaving 9 bases between them. The CDR3 sequence is 13 residues long. Germline V CDR1 and CDR2: LGHDT, YNNKEL (reference sequence).

The chain couples TRBV5-4 to TRBJ2-6; the match to TRBD2 covers 7 bases. The J segment lost 4 bases and the V segment lost 7 bases, leaving 17 bases of the junction unmatched. The CDR3 has 18 residues. Germline V gene sequence: CDR1 SGHNT, CDR2 YYREEE (reference sequence). The CDR3 nucleotides read TGTGCCAGCTCCAACGAAGGGGAGGGATTAGGAGGGGCCAACGTCCTGACTTTC. This sequence encodes CASSNEGEGLGGANVLTF.

This sequence joins TRBV4-1 and TRBJ1-2; D not resolved. The length of the CDR3 is 15 residues. Trimming cost V 0 bases and J 1 base, with 9 bases left between them. Germline V CDR1 and CDR2: MGHRA, YSYEKL. The CDR3 DNA follows: TGCGCCAGCAGCCAAGAAGTAGGGATTAACTATGGCTACACCTTC. It is translated as CASSQEVGINYGYTF.

The V and J genes are TRBV6-5 and TRBJ2-5; perhaps D is TRBD1 or TRBD2 (6 bases each). Between the trimmed V and J ends, which lost 4 bases and 5 bases, there was a span of 17 bases. Germline CDR1 MNHEY, CDR2 SVGAGI. This CDR3 comprises 15 residues. The CDR3: CASSWKGVGGETQYF. CDR3 nucleotide sequence: TGTGCCAGCAGTTGGAAGGGAGTCGGGGGCGAGACCCAGTACTTC.